The present TCR beta chain was sequenced within a study of blood T cell repertoires in COVID-19. Whole-study context: The samples span acute and convalescent COVID-19 from the United States, Italy and Spain. PBMCs, B-cell-depleted T cells, or T cells provided the cDNA or gDNA that made up the material.

Germline CDR1 is MDHEN and CDR2 is SYDVKM. The V and J ends lost 6 bases and 2 bases respectively, with 11 bases between them. CDR3 length: 14 residues. Original processing notes: Estimates of nucleated cell counts were drawn from the amplification of reference gene primers. Using immunoSEQ multiplex PCR, the repertoire was profiled, and TCRdb retains in-frame clones only, with some absent. D and trimming come from the DNA, and the V and J calls and clone size come from that table. The table has 150,000 to 200,000 clones, more than 70% seen once. The chain combines TRBV28 with TRBJ2-1; D is possibly TRBD2 (6 bases). The clonotype originates from a woman in her twenties or thirties with acute or convalescent COVID-19. Sequencing was carried out using peripheral blood. CDR3 residues: CASSSEGTYNEQFF. The CDR3 DNA sequence: TGTGCCAGCAGCTCGGAGGGCACCTACAATGAGCAGTTCTTC.